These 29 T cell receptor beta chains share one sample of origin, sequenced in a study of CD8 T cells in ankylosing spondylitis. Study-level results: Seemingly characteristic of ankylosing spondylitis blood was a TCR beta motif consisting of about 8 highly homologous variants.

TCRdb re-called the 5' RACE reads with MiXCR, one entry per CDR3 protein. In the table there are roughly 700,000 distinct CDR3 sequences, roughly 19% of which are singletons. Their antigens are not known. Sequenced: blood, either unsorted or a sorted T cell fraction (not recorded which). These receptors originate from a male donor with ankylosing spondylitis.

As DNA, the CDR3 is TGTGCCACCAGCCCGGGGGGCGTGAGCACCGGGGAGCTGTTTTTT. Its translation: CATSPGGVSTGELFF. V is TRBV15 and J is TRBJ2-2; D might be TRBD2 (7 bases). The CDR3 is made up of 15 amino acids. Trimming stripped 5 bases from V and 4 bases from J, with 14 bases between. Germline loops: CDR1 LNHNV, CDR2 YYDKDF (reference sequence).

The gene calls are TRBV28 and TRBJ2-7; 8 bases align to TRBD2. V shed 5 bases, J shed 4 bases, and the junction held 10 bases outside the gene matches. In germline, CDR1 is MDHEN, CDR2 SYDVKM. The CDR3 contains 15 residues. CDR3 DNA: TGTGCCAGCAGTCCCCCAGCGGGAGTCATATACGAGCAGTACTTC. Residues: CASSPPAGVIYEQYF.

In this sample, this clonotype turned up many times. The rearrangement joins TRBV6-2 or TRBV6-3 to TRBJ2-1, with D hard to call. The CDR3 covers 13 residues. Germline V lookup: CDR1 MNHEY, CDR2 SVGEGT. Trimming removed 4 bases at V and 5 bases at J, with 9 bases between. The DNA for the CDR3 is TGTGCCAGCAGTTCCCGAGACAACAATGAGCAGTTCTTC. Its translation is CASSSRDNNEQFF.

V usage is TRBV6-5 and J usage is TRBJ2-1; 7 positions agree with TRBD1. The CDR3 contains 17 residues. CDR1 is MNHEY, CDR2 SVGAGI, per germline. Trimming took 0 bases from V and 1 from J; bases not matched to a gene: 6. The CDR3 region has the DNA TGTGCCAGCAGTTACTCGAGCCCAGGGGGATCCTACAATGAGCAGTTCTTC. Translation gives CASSYSSPGGSYNEQFF.

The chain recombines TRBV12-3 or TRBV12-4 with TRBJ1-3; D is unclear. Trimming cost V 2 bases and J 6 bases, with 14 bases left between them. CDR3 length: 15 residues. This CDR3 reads CASSLWRQLQNTIYF. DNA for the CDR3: TGTGCCAGCAGTTTATGGCGGCAGTTACAAAACACCATATATTTT.

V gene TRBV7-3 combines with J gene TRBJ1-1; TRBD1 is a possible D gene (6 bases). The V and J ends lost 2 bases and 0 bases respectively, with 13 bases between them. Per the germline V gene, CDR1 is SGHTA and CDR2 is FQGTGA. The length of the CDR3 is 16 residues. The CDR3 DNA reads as TGTGCCAGCAGCTTACAGGGGCCCACAATGAACACTGAAGCTTTCTTT. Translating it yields CASSLQGPTMNTEAFF. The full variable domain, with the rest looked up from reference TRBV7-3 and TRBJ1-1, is GAGVSQTPSNKVTEKGKYVELRCDPISGHTALYWYRQSLGQGPEFLIYFQGTGAADDSGLPNDRFFAVRPEGSVSTLKIQRTERGDSAVYLCASSLQGPTMNTEAFFGQGTRLTVV.

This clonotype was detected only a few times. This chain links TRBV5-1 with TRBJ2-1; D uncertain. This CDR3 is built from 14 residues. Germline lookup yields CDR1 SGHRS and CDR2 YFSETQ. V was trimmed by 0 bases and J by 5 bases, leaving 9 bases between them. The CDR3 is CASSLGSTHNEQFF. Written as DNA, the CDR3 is TGCGCCAGCAGCTTGGGGTCGACTCACAATGAGCAGTTCTTC.

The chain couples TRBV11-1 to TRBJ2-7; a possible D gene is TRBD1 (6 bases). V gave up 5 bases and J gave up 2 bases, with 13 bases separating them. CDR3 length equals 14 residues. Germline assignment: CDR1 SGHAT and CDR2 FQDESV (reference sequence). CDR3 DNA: TGTGCCAGCAGCGTACCAGGGGCCACCTACGAGCAGTACTTC. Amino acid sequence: CASSVPGATYEQYF.

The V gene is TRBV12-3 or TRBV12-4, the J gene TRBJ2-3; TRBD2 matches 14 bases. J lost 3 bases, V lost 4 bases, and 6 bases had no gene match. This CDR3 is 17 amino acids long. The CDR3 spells CASSSRLAGGRTDTQYF. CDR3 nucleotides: TGTGCCAGCAGTTCCCGACTAGCGGGGGGGCGGACAGATACGCAGTATTTT.

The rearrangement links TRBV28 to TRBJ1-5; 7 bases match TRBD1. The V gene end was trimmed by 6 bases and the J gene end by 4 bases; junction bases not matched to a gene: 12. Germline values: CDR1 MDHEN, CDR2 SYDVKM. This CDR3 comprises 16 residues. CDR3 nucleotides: TGTGCCAGCAGGAGGGGGCTGGAGGGTGGTAATCAGCCCCAGCATTTT. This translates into CASRRGLEGGNQPQHF.

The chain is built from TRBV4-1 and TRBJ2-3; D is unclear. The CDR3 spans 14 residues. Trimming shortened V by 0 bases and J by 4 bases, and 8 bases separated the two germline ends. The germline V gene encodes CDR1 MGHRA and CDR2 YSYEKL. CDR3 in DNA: TGCGCCAGCAGCCAAGAGGGATTTTCAGATACGCAGTATTTT. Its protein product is CASSQEGFSDTQYF.

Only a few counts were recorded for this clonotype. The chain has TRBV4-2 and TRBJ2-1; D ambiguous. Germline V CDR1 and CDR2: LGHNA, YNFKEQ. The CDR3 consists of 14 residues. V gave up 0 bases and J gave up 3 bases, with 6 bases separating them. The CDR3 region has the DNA TGTGCCAGCAGCCAAGAAAGGATCTACAATGAGCAGTTCTTC. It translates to CASSQERIYNEQFF.

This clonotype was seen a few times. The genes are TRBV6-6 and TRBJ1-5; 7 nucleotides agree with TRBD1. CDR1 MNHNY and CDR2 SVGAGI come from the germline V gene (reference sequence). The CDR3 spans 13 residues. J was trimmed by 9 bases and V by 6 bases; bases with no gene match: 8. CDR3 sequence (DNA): TGTGCCAGCAGCCGGGACAGCCCAGTGCCCCAGCATTTT. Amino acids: CASSRDSPVPQHF.

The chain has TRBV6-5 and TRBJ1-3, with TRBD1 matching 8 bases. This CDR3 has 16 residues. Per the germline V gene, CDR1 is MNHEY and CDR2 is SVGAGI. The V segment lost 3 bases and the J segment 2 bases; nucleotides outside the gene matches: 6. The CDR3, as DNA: TGTGCCAGCAGTTATTCGTCGACAGGGGCTGGAAACACCATATATTTT. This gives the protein CASSYSSTGAGNTIYF.

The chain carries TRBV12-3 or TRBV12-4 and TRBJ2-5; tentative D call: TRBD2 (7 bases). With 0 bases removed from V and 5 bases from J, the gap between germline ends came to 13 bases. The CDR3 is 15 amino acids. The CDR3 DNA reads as TGTGCCAGCAGTTTAGCGGGGGGGCTGTCTGAGACCCAGTACTTC. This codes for CASSLAGGLSETQYF.

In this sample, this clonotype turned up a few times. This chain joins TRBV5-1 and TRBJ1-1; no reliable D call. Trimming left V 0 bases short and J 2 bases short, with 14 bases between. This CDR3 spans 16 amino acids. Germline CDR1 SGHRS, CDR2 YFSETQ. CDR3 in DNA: TGCGCCAGCAGCTTGGGGGCCCGCAGAACAAACACTGAAGCTTTCTTT. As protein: CASSLGARRTNTEAFF.

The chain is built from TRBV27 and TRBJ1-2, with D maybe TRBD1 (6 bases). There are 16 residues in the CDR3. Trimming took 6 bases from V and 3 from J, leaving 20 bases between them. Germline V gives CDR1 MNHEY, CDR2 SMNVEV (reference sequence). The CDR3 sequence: CASRSTQRGPHYGYTF. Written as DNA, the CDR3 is TGTGCCAGCAGATCGACCCAGCGGGGGCCCCACTATGGCTACACCTTC.

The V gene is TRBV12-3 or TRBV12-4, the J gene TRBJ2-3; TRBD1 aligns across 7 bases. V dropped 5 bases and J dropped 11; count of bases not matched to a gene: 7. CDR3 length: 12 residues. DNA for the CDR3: TGTGCCAGCAGTCAACCTCCAGGGGGGCAGTATTTT. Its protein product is CASSQPPGGQYF.

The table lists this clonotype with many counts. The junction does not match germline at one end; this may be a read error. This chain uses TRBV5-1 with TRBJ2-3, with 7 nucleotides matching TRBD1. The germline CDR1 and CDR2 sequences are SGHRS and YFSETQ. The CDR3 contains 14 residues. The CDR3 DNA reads TGTGCCAGCAGTTTACAGGGGAGCACAGATACGCAGTATTTT. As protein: CASSLQGSTDTQYF.

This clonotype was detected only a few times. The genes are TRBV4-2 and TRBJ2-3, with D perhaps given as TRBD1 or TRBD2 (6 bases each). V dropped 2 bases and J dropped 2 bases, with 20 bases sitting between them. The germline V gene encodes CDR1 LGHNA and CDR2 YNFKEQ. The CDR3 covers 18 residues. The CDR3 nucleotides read TGTGCCAGCAGCCAAATCGGTTCGCAGGGGAGGTTCACAGATACGCAGTATTTT. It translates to CASSQIGSQGRFTDTQYF.

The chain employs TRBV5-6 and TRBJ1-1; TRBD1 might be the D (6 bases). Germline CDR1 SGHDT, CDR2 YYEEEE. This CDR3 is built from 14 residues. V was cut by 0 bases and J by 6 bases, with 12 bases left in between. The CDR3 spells CASSLDVRGPEAFF. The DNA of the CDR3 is TGTGCCAGCAGCTTGGATGTGCGGGGGCCTGAAGCTTTCTTT.

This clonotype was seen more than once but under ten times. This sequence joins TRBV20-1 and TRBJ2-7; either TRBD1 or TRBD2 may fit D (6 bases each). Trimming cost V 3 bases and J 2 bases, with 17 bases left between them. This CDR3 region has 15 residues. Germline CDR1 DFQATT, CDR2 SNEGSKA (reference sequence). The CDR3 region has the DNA TGCAGTGCTAGGGAGGGGGACGGGTTCGCCTACGAGCAGTACTTC. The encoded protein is CSAREGDGFAYEQYF.

This CDR3 is CSARGLLNTGELFF. As DNA, the CDR3 is TGCAGTGCTAGAGGACTTCTGAACACCGGGGAGCTGTTTTTT. The rearrangement links TRBV20-1 to TRBJ2-2; D is ambiguous. Per germline, CDR1 DFQATT and CDR2 SNEGSKA (reference sequence). The CDR3 consists of 14 residues. Trimming took 1 base from V and 1 from J, leaving 7 bases between them.

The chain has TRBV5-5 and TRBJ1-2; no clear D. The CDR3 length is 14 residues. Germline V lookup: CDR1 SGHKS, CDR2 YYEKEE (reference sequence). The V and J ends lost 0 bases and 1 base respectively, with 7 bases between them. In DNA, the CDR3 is TGTGCCAGCAGCTTGGAACATTTTAACTATGGCTACACCTTC. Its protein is CASSLEHFNYGYTF.

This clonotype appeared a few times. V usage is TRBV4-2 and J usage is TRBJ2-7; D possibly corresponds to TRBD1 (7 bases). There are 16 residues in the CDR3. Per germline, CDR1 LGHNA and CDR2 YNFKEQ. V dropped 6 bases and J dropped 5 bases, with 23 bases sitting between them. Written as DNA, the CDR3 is TGTGCCAGCAGTCATAACGCGGGACAGTGGACCCACGAGCAGTACTTC. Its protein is CASSHNAGQWTHEQYF.

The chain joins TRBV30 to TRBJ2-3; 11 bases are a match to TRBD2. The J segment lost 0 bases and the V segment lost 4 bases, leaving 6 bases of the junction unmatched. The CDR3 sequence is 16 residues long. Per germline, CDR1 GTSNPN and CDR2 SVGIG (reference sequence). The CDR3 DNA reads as TGTGCCTGGAATCCCGGGACTAGCGGAAGCACAGATACGCAGTATTTT. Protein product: CAWNPGTSGSTDTQYF.

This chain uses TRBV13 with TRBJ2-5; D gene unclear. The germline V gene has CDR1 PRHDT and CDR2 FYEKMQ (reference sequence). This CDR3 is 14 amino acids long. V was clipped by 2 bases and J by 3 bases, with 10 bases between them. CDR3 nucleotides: TGTGCCAGCAGCTTATTAGCCCTCGAAGAGACCCAGTACTTC. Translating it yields CASSLLALEETQYF. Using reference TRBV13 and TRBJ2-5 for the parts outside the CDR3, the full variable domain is AAGVIQSPRHLIKEKRETATLKCYPIPRHDTVYWYQQGPGQDPQFLISFYEKMQSDKGSIPDRFSAQQFSDYHSELNMSSLELGDSALYFCASSLLALEETQYFGPGTRLLVL.

The CDR3 DNA reads TGTGCCAGCAGTTTTGCAAAAGCCAAAAACATTCAGTACTTC. Translation: CASSFAKAKNIQYF. This rearrangement joins TRBV12-3 or TRBV12-4 to TRBJ2-4, with D hard to call. Trimming shortened V by 3 bases and J by 0 bases, and 6 bases separated the two germline ends. The CDR3 totals 14 residues.

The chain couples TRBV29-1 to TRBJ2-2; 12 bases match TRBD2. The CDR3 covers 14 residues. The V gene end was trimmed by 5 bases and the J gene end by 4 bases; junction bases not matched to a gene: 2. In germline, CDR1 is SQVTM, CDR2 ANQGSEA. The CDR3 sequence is CSVRTSGVTGELFF. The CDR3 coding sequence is TGCAGCGTTAGGACTAGCGGGGTCACCGGGGAGCTGTTTTTT.